This record covers a single TCR beta chain. Which antigen it targets is not known. It has no much larger one-base neighbor in the sample; base qualities were not kept. The record originates from a study of blood T cells in healthy people across ages (dated by TCRdb to between 2014 and 2017). About the full investigation: In model experiments, template switching captured roughly one uniquely barcoded TCR beta cDNA molecule for every two T cells. For two donors (one aged 18 to 30 and one aged 80 or older), the study analyzed two additional independent replicas of 1 million unique cDNA reads from the same blood draw. Donors of different ages were randomly distributed across sequencing lanes to avoid experimental bias. To track age-related changes in TCR beta repertoire diversity, the study relied on deep sequencing normalized with unique cDNA molecular identifiers. The donors were divided into four age groups: young (average roughly 15 years), middle-aged (about 39), aged (about 60) and long-lived (about 90). Results and caveats for the whole study, not just this receptor: Because donor CMV infection status was unknown, age-related changes in expanded clonotypes were potentially confounded. As age increased, observed TCR beta diversity per million T cells dropped in a roughly linear way, and a significant reduction was already evident by age about 40. Estimates of total diversity from one million sequenced T cells were regarded as lower bounds and underestimates. Compared with the aged group, the long-lived group had more naive CD4+ T cells, fewer expanded clones and increased TCR diversity, a pattern suggesting age selection. A strong correlation was found between observed TCR beta diversity and the percentage of naive T cells measured by flow cytometry. Bulk unsorted PBMC profiling prevented conclusive comparison of naive and antigen-experienced compartments.

The library was prepared using 5' RACE. Sequencing used an Illumina HiSeq 2500. A second PCR of about 7 to 12 cycles was run with a J-beta primer mix and a sample-barcoded 5' primer. A template-switch 5' adaptor carrying 12 random nucleotides introduced a unique molecular identifier onto each TCR beta cDNA molecule. Each sample yielded at least 2.5 million CDR3-containing paired-end reads. All of the RNA was converted into first-strand cDNA using the Mint cDNA synthesis kit, with a TRBC-specific oligonucleotide serving as the primer. Following uracil-DNA glycosylase treatment, a first 18-cycle PCR with universal primers M1SS and BC2_uni_R was performed on all cDNA. From the authors' description of their analysis: Each sample was normalized by randomly selecting 1 million high-quality reads, each carrying a distinct molecular identifier. Reads with shared molecular identifiers were discarded instead of being binned into consensus sequences. CDR3 identification, clonotype clustering and error correction used MiTCR with a Q25 quality threshold and the strictest error-elimination algorithm. A nonparametric unseen species model with Euler transformation was used to estimate a lower bound on total TCR beta diversity. The public reads were reprocessed in TCRdb via fastp at Q25 and MiXCR, keeping in-frame beta chains. CDR3 protein duplicates are merged, each entry listing the most common genes and DNA. None of the V and J calls come from the authors' own analysis; TCRdb made them. Counted in this sample were about 970,000 distinct CDR3 sequences; roughly 51% of them appeared once. The top ten constitute 20% to 25% of the sample.

The roughly 39 donors, aged about 6 to 95 years, were systemically healthy Caucasian individuals from Russia. Each donor gave 9 to 10 milliliters of peripheral blood, collected into EDTA-treated Vacutainer tubes. Ficoll-Paque density-gradient centrifugation was used to isolate PBMCs, with at least 7 million obtained per sample. Total RNA was extracted from PBMCs with Trizol reagent, with at least 6 micrograms obtained per sample. The percentages of naive CD45RAhigh/CD27high T cells were determined by flow cytometry on a PBMC aliquot from every donor. Specimen: blood. The TCR was taken from a woman aged 60 to 75 in good health.

The bases read TGTGCCAGCAGCCGAGTTTCCGGGACCCAGTACTTC. Translated, it reads CASSRVSGTQYF. The chain is encoded by TRBV7-2 joined to TRBJ2-5; no D segment can be confidently identified. The V end loses 5 bases and the J end loses 7 bases, and a stretch of 11 bases separates them. The germline V gene supplies CDR1 SGHTA and CDR2 FQGNSA. Reading from cysteine to phenylalanine, the CDR3 counts 12 amino acids. Solely the CDR3 DNA is kept, with 36 bases framed from the first base.